A selection of T cell receptor beta chains follows, all from one sample in a study of cytomegalovirus exposure and HLA in healthy donors. Libraries were prepared by immunoSEQ multiplex PCR; TCRdb keeps only in-frame clonotypes and omits some of them. The table has 82,000 or so clones, 85% to 95% seen once. Sequencing used PBMCs. The origin of the receptors is a woman between 18 and 29 years old in good health and CMV-seronegative. Both conserved end residues are part of each CDR3. The D gene is left open where the match is weak. For some rows the clone size is stated as once, few or many, or as a class when expanded; others skip it.

cdr3_nt: TGTGCCAGCACTCCGTCGGGGGGGCGAACCAGAGACGAGCAGTACTTC; cdr3_aa: CASTPSGGRTRDEQYF; j_call: TRBJ2-7; clone_size: -; d_call: TRBD2; v_call: TRBV28
cdr3_nt: TGTGCCAGCAGTTACTCGGGGGGGCTCTATGGCTACACCTTC; cdr3_aa: CASSYSGGLYGYTF; j_call: TRBJ1-2; clone_size: -; d_call: -; v_call: TRBV6-5
cdr3_nt: TGCAGCGTTGACGGGTACAATGAGCAGTTCTTC; cdr3_aa: CSVDGYNEQFF; j_call: TRBJ2-1; clone_size: -; d_call: -; v_call: TRBV29-1
cdr3_nt: TGTGCCAGCAGGAGGGGGCCTTACAATGAGCAGTTCTTC; cdr3_aa: CASRRGPYNEQFF; j_call: TRBJ2-1; clone_size: -; d_call: TRBD1; v_call: TRBV28
cdr3_nt: TGTGCCAGCAGCCAAGATGGGATAGCGCTGAACACCGGGGAGCTGTTTTTT; cdr3_aa: CASSQDGIALNTGELFF; j_call: TRBJ2-2; clone_size: -; d_call: -; v_call: TRBV14
cdr3_nt: TGTGCCAGCAGCTTAGAGGGTTTTAGCCTCAATAATTCACCCCTCCACTTT; cdr3_aa: CASSLEGFSLNNSPLHF; j_call: TRBJ1-6; clone_size: -; d_call: -; v_call: TRBV11-2
cdr3_nt: TGTGCCTGGAGTGACCCAGGAACAGGGTTTGGGGGTCAGCCCCAGCATTTT; cdr3_aa: CAWSDPGTGFGGQPQHF; j_call: TRBJ1-5; clone_size: -; d_call: -; v_call: TRBV30
cdr3_nt: TGTGCCAGTAGTATCGGTTCAGGGGATAATTATGGCTACACCTTC; cdr3_aa: CASSIGSGDNYGYTF; j_call: TRBJ1-2; clone_size: -; d_call: -; v_call: TRBV19
cdr3_nt: TGTGCCAGCAGCTTAGCGGGGGGGGCTAATTCACCCCTCCACTTT; cdr3_aa: CASSLAGGANSPLHF; j_call: TRBJ1-6; clone_size: -; d_call: -; v_call: TRBV7-9
cdr3_nt: TGTGCCAGCAAGGGACAGGGGAACTATGGCTACACCTTC; cdr3_aa: CASKGQGNYGYTF; j_call: TRBJ1-2; clone_size: few; d_call: TRBD1; v_call: TRBV2
cdr3_nt: TGTGCCAGCAGTCCGGGGGACAGCGAGATGAGGGAAAAACTGTTTTTT; cdr3_aa: CASSPGDSEMREKLFF; j_call: TRBJ1-4; clone_size: -; d_call: TRBD1; v_call: TRBV28
cdr3_nt: TGCGCCAGCAGCCATTCAGGGATCAATCAGCCCCAGCATTTT; cdr3_aa: CASSHSGINQPQHF; j_call: TRBJ1-5; clone_size: -; d_call: -; v_call: TRBV4-1
cdr3_nt: TGCGCCAGCATTGGACCGGCGGGTGACACTGAAGCTTTCTTT; cdr3_aa: CASIGPAGDTEAFF; j_call: TRBJ1-1; clone_size: -; d_call: -; v_call: TRBV4-1
cdr3_nt: TGTGCCAGCAGCGTCCGGGACAGGGAGTCAGAGACCCAGTACTTC; cdr3_aa: CASSVRDRESETQYF; j_call: TRBJ2-5; clone_size: -; d_call: TRBD1; v_call: TRBV5-6
cdr3_nt: TGTGCCAGCAGTTACTCCTCGTATGGCTACACCTTC; cdr3_aa: CASSYSSYGYTF; j_call: TRBJ1-2; clone_size: once; d_call: -; v_call: TRBV6-6
cdr3_nt: TGTGCCAGCAGCTCAAACGGACAGGGTACGGATACGCAGTATTTT; cdr3_aa: CASSSNGQGTDTQYF; j_call: TRBJ2-3; clone_size: -; d_call: TRBD1; v_call: TRBV27
cdr3_nt: TGTGCCAGCAGTACCGGGACTAGCACCTACGAGCAGTACTTC; cdr3_aa: CASSTGTSTYEQYF; j_call: TRBJ2-7; clone_size: -; d_call: TRBD2; v_call: TRBV25-1
cdr3_nt: TGCAGCGTGGACAGCGGGGGGGCCTACAATGAGCAGTTCTTC; cdr3_aa: CSVDSGGAYNEQFF; j_call: TRBJ2-1; clone_size: -; d_call: TRBD2; v_call: TRBV29-1
cdr3_nt: TGTGCCAGCAGCCTAGAGGGGGTCCGAGGGACACCTCTGGGAGAGACCCAGTACTTC; cdr3_aa: CASSLEGVRGTPLGETQYF; j_call: TRBJ2-5; clone_size: -; d_call: -; v_call: TRBV7-2
cdr3_nt: TGTGCCAGCAGCGTTGAGGCAGGAGGTGGCTACACCTTC; cdr3_aa: CASSVEAGGGYTF; j_call: TRBJ1-2; clone_size: -; d_call: -; v_call: TRBV9
cdr3_nt: TGTGCCAGCAGTCTATCAACAGGGGTCAATCAGCCCCAGCATTTT; cdr3_aa: CASSLSTGVNQPQHF; j_call: TRBJ1-5; clone_size: -; d_call: TRBD1; v_call: TRBV27
cdr3_nt: TGCAGCGTTGTGTACGGACAGGGGGGAAGAGGCTACACCTTC; cdr3_aa: CSVVYGQGGRGYTF; j_call: TRBJ1-2; clone_size: few; d_call: TRBD1; v_call: TRBV29-1
cdr3_nt: TGTGCCAGCAGTTTAACTAGCGGGAGCGGCGCTGAGCAGTTCTTC; cdr3_aa: CASSLTSGSGAEQFF; j_call: TRBJ2-1; clone_size: -; d_call: TRBD2; v_call: TRBV27
cdr3_nt: TGTGCCATAGGACAGGGAACGGGGAACACTGAAGCTTTCTTT; cdr3_aa: CAIGQGTGNTEAFF; j_call: TRBJ1-1; clone_size: -; d_call: TRBD1; v_call: TRBV10-3
cdr3_nt: TGTGCCTGGAGTCCAGGGAACACTCAGCCCCAGCATTTT; cdr3_aa: CAWSPGNTQPQHF; j_call: TRBJ1-5; clone_size: -; d_call: -; v_call: TRBV30
cdr3_nt: TGTGCCAGCACCACCTCTAGCGGGGCTCCCAATGAGCAGTTCTTC; cdr3_aa: CASTTSSGAPNEQFF; j_call: TRBJ2-1; clone_size: -; d_call: TRBD2; v_call: TRBV28
cdr3_nt: TGTGCCAGCAGCTTTACGGTAAATGAAAAACTGTTTTTT; cdr3_aa: CASSFTVNEKLFF; j_call: TRBJ1-4; clone_size: -; d_call: -; v_call: TRBV7-2
cdr3_nt: TGTGCCAGCAGCCAAGTAGAAGGGACAGCCAGGGGGGCCAAAAACATTCAGTACTTC; cdr3_aa: CASSQVEGTARGAKNIQYF; j_call: TRBJ2-4; clone_size: once; d_call: TRBD1; v_call: TRBV14
cdr3_nt: TGTGCCAGCAGGAACAGTGGGGGGATGAACACTGAAGCTTTCTTT; cdr3_aa: CASRNSGGMNTEAFF; j_call: TRBJ1-1; clone_size: -; d_call: -; v_call: TRBV25-1
cdr3_nt: TGTGCCAGCAGCTTACTACCTACAGGGAGCTCTGGAAACACCATATATTTT; cdr3_aa: CASSLLPTGSSGNTIYF; j_call: TRBJ1-3; clone_size: -; d_call: -; v_call: TRBV7-2
cdr3_nt: TGTGCCAGCAGCAGAGGGACAGGGGAAAACACTGAAGCTTTCTTT; cdr3_aa: CASSRGTGENTEAFF; j_call: TRBJ1-1; clone_size: -; d_call: TRBD1; v_call: TRBV5-4
cdr3_nt: TGTGCCAGCAGCGTAGACAGGGAAGGTCCCGCAACTAATGAAAAACTGTTTTTT; cdr3_aa: CASSVDREGPATNEKLFF; j_call: TRBJ1-4; clone_size: -; d_call: -; v_call: TRBV9
cdr3_nt: TGTGCCAGCAGCTTCAGGGCCGGCCCCTCTGGAAACACCATATATTTT; cdr3_aa: CASSFRAGPSGNTIYF; j_call: TRBJ1-3; clone_size: -; d_call: -; v_call: TRBV5-8
cdr3_nt: TGTGCCAGCAGCCCCCGACAAACTAGGAACTACGAGCAGTACTTC; cdr3_aa: CASSPRQTRNYEQYF; j_call: TRBJ2-7; clone_size: -; d_call: -; v_call: TRBV7-2
cdr3_nt: TGTGCCAGCAGCTTAGGCCACCGGACAGGGCAAGGACAAGAGACCCAGTACTTC; cdr3_aa: CASSLGHRTGQGQETQYF; j_call: TRBJ2-5; clone_size: -; d_call: TRBD1; v_call: TRBV13
cdr3_nt: TGTGCCAGCTCACCACGCGGGGCACAAGAGACCCAGTACTTC; cdr3_aa: CASSPRGAQETQYF; j_call: TRBJ2-5; clone_size: -; d_call: -; v_call: TRBV18
cdr3_nt: TGTGCCAGCAGCCCCCAGGGAAGCTCTCCTGGAAACACCATATATTTT; cdr3_aa: CASSPQGSSPGNTIYF; j_call: TRBJ1-3; clone_size: -; d_call: -; v_call: TRBV5-4
cdr3_nt: TGCGCCAGCAGCTTGGACAGGGGGCCTACGAACACTGAAGCTTTCTTT; cdr3_aa: CASSLDRGPTNTEAFF; j_call: TRBJ1-1; clone_size: -; d_call: TRBD1; v_call: TRBV5-1
cdr3_nt: TGTGCCAGCAGCGACGACTACTTTTATGGCTACACCTTC; cdr3_aa: CASSDDYFYGYTF; j_call: TRBJ1-2; clone_size: -; d_call: -; v_call: TRBV6-6
cdr3_nt: TGTGCCAGCAGCTTTGGACAGGGGAATTCACCCCTCCACTTT; cdr3_aa: CASSFGQGNSPLHF; j_call: TRBJ1-6; clone_size: -; d_call: TRBD1; v_call: TRBV2
cdr3_nt: TGTGCCAGTAGTATTGGGGCCGGGGGGACCGGGGAGCTGTTTTTT; cdr3_aa: CASSIGAGGTGELFF; j_call: TRBJ2-2; clone_size: -; d_call: TRBD2; v_call: TRBV19
cdr3_nt: TGTGCCAGTAGTCCTCGGGACATCCCAGACTGGGAGACCCAGTACTTC; cdr3_aa: CASSPRDIPDWETQYF; j_call: TRBJ2-5; clone_size: -; d_call: -; v_call: TRBV19